These 14 T cell receptor beta chains came from one sample sequenced in a study of blood T cells in healthy people across ages. Sample-barcoded 5' priming and a J-beta primer mix drove a second PCR of roughly 6 to 12 cycles. TCRdb ran MiXCR on the 5' RACE reads and lists one entry per CDR3 protein. The sample has 1.5 million to 2 million distinct CDR3 sequences, about 49% seen once. The material sequenced was blood. The origin of the receptors is a woman aged 35 to 49 in good health.

This clonotype was counted only a few times. The chain joins TRBV20-1 to TRBJ2-7; 12 bases map to TRBD1. V was clipped by 4 bases and J by 9 bases; unmatched bases: 13. Per the germline V gene, CDR1 is DFQATT and CDR2 is SNEGSKA (reference sequence). This CDR3 is built from 15 residues. This chain's CDR3 is CSAKQGTGGLIGQYF. CDR3 in DNA: TGCAGTGCTAAGCAAGGGACAGGGGGCCTAATAGGGCAGTACTTC.

As regards this clonotype: One junction end disagrees with the germline gene, perhaps due to a read error. This chain connects TRBV12-3 or TRBV12-4 to TRBJ2-1, with TRBD1 as a possible D gene (6 bases). There are 16 residues in the CDR3. CDR3 in DNA: TGTGCCAGCAGATATAGGACAGCAAACTCCGACAATGAGCAGTTCTTC. As protein: CASRYRTANSDNEQFF.

This clonotype was seen a few times. The chain is built from TRBV20-1 and TRBJ2-5, with D unclear. Trimming left V 4 bases short and J 2 bases short, with 17 bases between. CDR1 and CDR2 (germline): DFQATT, SNEGSKA (reference sequence). CDR3 length: 15 amino acids. DNA for the CDR3: TGCAGTGCTATCGGGCCAGCTAAGCAACAAGAGACCCAGTACTTC. Translated, it gives CSAIGPAKQQETQYF.

The rearrangement links TRBV20-1 to TRBJ1-1; D perhaps matches TRBD1 (6 bases). The CDR3 is 14 residues long. Trimming shortened V by 4 bases and J by 4 bases, and 16 bases separated the two germline ends. The germline V gene encodes CDR1 DFQATT and CDR2 SNEGSKA (reference sequence). The DNA of the CDR3 is TGCAGTGCTAAGCTTAGAGGGGGGGGCACTGAAGCTTTCTTT. Translating gives CSAKLRGGGTEAFF.

This clonotype was seen just once. The chain uses TRBV12-3 or TRBV12-4 and TRBJ2-5, with 8 bases that match TRBD1. This CDR3 comprises 15 residues. Losses at the gene ends were 5 bases for V and 2 bases for J; bases not matched to a gene: 7. The CDR3 coding sequence is TGTGCCAGCAGTATACCGGGACAGGCGCAAGAGACCCAGTACTTC. As protein: CASSIPGQAQETQYF.

This clonotype was seen a handful of times. The junction departs from germline at one end; a sequencing error may be responsible. The chain joins TRBV5-1 to TRBJ1-4, with a weak D call TRBD1 (5 bases). The length of the CDR3 is 15 residues. Germline lookup yields CDR1 SGHRS and CDR2 YFSETQ. The CDR3 loop is CASSLAGISNEKLFF. In DNA form, the CDR3 reads TGTGCCAGCAGCTTGGCAGGGATCTCTAATGAAAAACTGTTTTTT.

This clonotype was found a few times. The J gene is TRBJ2-5, the V gene TRBV5-1; D is undetermined. The germline V gene has CDR1 SGHRS and CDR2 YFSETQ. The CDR3 runs 15 residues. The ends were cut back, 4 bases at V and 11 bases at J, with 24 bases in the middle. CDR3 region: CASSPGNRQSNEQYF. CDR3 nucleotide sequence: TGCGCCAGCAGCCCAGGAAATAGACAATCCAATGAGCAGTACTTC.

Comments on this clonotype: An end of the junction differs from the germline gene, which may be a read error. The chain's CDR3 is CATSVEILAGPGELFF. In DNA form, the CDR3 reads TGTGCCACCAGTGTCGAGATATTAGCGGGGCCCGGGGAGCTGTTTTTT. The V gene is TRBV10-3, the J gene TRBJ2-2, with 8 bases aligning to TRBD2. This CDR3 has 16 amino acids. Germline values: CDR1 ENHRY, CDR2 SYGVKD.

A few counts support this clonotype. CDR3 nucleotide sequence: TGCAGTGCTAGAGTTCCCGCTGGGGCCAACGTCCTGACTTTC. Amino acid sequence: CSARVPAGANVLTF. This chain connects TRBV20-1 to TRBJ2-6; D remains unclear. The ends were cut back, 1 base at V and 2 bases at J, with 6 bases in the middle. Germline CDR1 and CDR2: DFQATT and SNEGSKA (reference sequence). This CDR3 is built from 14 residues.

This clonotype was seen once. This chain joins TRBV19 and TRBJ2-5; a possible D gene is TRBD1 (6 bases). This CDR3 region has 14 residues. Per germline, CDR1 LNHDA and CDR2 SQIVND (reference sequence). With 4 bases removed from V and 4 bases from J, the gap between germline ends came to 13 bases. In DNA form, the CDR3 reads TGTGCCAGTAGTACGAACACAGGGTCAGAGACCCAGTACTTC. Translation gives CASSTNTGSETQYF.

A few counts support this clonotype. The DNA for the CDR3 is TGCAGTGCTAAGAGTAGTGTGTTATACAATGAGCAGTTCTTC. Amino acids: CSAKSSVLYNEQFF. V is TRBV20-1 and J is TRBJ2-1, with unresolved D. The V gene lost 4 bases and the J gene lost 4 bases, with 14 bases spanning the gap. This CDR3 spans 14 amino acids. The germline V gene encodes CDR1 DFQATT and CDR2 SNEGSKA (reference sequence).

The V and J genes are TRBV3-1 and TRBJ2-7, with TRBD1 matching 10 bases. In germline, CDR1 is LGHDT, CDR2 YNNKEL (reference sequence). Unmatched junction bases numbered 6, after V lost 1 base and J lost 0 bases. This CDR3 is 17 amino acids long. CDR3 residues: CASSQGSGQGPSYEQYF. DNA for the CDR3: TGTGCCAGCAGCCAAGGGTCGGGACAGGGGCCCTCCTACGAGCAGTACTTC.

With respect to this clonotype: Mismatch with germline at one junction end may stem from a read error. The chain carries TRBV6-5 and TRBJ2-4, with TRBD2 as a possible D gene (6 bases). The DNA end is more similar to TRBJ2-5, so the J call may be wrong. Germline V lookup: CDR1 MNHEY, CDR2 SVGAGI. This CDR3 spans 18 amino acids. CDR3 bases: TGTGCCTGCAGTTACTCGATGAGGCCGGGAGCGTTGGGAGAGACCCAGTACTTC. Its translation is CACSYSMRPGALGETQYF.

The chain has TRBV7-8 and TRBJ2-1; D unresolved. CDR1 and CDR2 from the germline V gene are SGHVS and FQNEAQ. Trimming took 5 bases from V and 2 from J, leaving 10 bases between them. The CDR3 runs 14 residues. DNA for the CDR3: TGTGCCAGCAGCCCAGTGAGAACCTACAATGAGCAGTTCTTC. Translated, it gives CASSPVRTYNEQFF.